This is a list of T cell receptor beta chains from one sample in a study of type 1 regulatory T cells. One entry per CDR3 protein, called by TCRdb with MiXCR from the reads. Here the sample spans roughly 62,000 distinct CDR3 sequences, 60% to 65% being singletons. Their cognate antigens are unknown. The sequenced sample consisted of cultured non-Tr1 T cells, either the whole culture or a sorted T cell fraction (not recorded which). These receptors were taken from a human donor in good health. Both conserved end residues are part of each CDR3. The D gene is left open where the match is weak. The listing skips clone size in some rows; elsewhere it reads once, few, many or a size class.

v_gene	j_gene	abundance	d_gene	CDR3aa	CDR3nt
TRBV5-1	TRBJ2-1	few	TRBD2	CASSSTGTSLNEQFF	TGCGCCAGCAGTTCGACCGGGACTAGTCTAAATGAGCAGTTCTTC
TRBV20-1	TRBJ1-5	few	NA	CSAREIRNSNQPQHF	TGCAGTGCTAGAGAAATCCGGAACAGCAATCAGCCCCAGCATTTT
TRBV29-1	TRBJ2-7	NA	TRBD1	CSGLGTGGRGEQYF	TGCAGCGGGTTAGGGACAGGTGGTCGAGGCGAGCAGTACTTC
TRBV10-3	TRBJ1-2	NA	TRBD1	CAIRSSGQGYYGYTF	TGTGCCATCAGATCTTCGGGACAGGGGTACTATGGCTACACCTTC
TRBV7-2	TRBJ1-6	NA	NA	CASSLRGAPLHF	TGTGCCAGCAGCTTACGAGGGGCACCCCTCCACTTT
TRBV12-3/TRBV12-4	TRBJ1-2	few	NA	CASSPGEGFYGYTF	TGTGCCAGCAGTCCTGGGGAGGGATTTTATGGCTACACCTTC
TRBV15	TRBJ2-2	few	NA	CATRDINTGELFF	TGTGCCACCCGGGACATCAACACCGGGGAGCTGTTTTTT
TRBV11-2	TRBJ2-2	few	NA	CASTQTVTGELFF	TGTGCCAGCACCCAGACAGTCACCGGGGAGCTGTTTTTT
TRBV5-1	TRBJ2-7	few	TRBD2	CASSSAGGSYEQYF	TGCGCCAGCAGCTCCGCGGGAGGCTCCTACGAGCAGTACTTC
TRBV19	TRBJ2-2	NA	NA	CASSNQGGTGELFF	TGTGCCAGTAGTAACCAGGGGGGGACCGGGGAGCTGTTTTTT
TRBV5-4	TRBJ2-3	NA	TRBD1	CASGEGGAGTDTQYF	TGTGCCAGCGGAGAAGGGGGCGCCGGCACAGATACGCAGTATTTT
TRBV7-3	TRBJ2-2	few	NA	CASSLILNTGELFF	TGTGCCAGCAGCTTAATACTGAACACCGGGGAGCTGTTTTTT
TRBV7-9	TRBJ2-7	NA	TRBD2	CASSLGGLAGESYEQYF	TGTGCCAGCAGCTTAGGGGGACTAGCGGGTGAATCCTACGAGCAGTACTTC
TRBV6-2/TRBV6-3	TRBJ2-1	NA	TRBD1	CASSLTGVFLNGEQFF	TGTGCCAGCAGCTTAACAGGGGTTTTCTTGAATGGTGAGCAGTTCTTC
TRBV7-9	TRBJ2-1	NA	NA	CASSLLHEQFF	TGTGCCAGCAGCTTGCTCCATGAGCAGTTCTTC
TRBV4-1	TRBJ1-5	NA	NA	CASSLKDGGTQPQHF	TGCGCCAGCAGCTTAAAAGATGGAGGTACTCAGCCCCAGCATTTT
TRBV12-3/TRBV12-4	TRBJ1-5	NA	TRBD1	CASRLEGQGNQPQHF	TGTGCCAGCAGATTAGAGGGACAGGGGAATCAGCCCCAGCATTTT
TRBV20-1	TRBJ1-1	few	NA	CSAPFGGTNTEAFF	TGCAGTGCTCCCTTCGGAGGGACGAACACTGAAGCTTTCTTT
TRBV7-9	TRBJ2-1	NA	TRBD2	CASSHPGLAGINEQFF	TGTGCCAGCAGCCATCCGGGACTAGCAGGTATCAATGAGCAGTTCTTC
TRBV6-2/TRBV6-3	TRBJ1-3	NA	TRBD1	CASSREGQASGNTIYF	TGTGCCAGCAGCAGAGAGGGACAGGCCTCTGGAAACACCATATATTTT
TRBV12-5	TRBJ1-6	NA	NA	CASGSTGSSYNSPLHF	TGTGCTAGTGGTTCTACAGGGAGCTCCTATAATTCACCCCTCCACTTT
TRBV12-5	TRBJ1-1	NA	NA	CASGLEDTEAFF	TGTGCTAGTGGTTTGGAGGATACTGAAGCTTTCTTT
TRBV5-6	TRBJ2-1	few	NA	CASSLIVGIGLQGEQFF	TGTGCCAGCAGCTTGATAGTCGGGATCGGACTCCAGGGTGAGCAGTTCTTC
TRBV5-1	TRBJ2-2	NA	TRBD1	CASSLNTGGTGELFF	TGCGCCAGCAGTCTGAATACAGGGGGCACCGGGGAGCTGTTTTTT